The source of this T cell receptor beta chain is a study of a mutant IDH1 vaccine in newly diagnosed glioma. Overall study: The treated population exhibited a male proportion of around 62%, a female proportion of about 38%, and a mean age of 40.4 years. Study-level findings and limits: In approximately 93% of patients, immune responses induced by the vaccine occurred.

About this clone itself: Its antigen is unidentified.

The sample's time point: baseline, week 1 (first vaccination visit). Treatment defined: pre-vaccination baseline after standard-of-care therapy. TCRdb's copy holds only in-frame clones and misses some; the assay was immunoSEQ multiplex PCR. The repertoire includes tens of thousands of clones, roughly 93% of them detected once, and roughly 1.2% sits in the top ten. V gave up 0 bases and J gave up 0 bases, with 12 bases separating them. The length of the CDR3 is 16 residues. Germline assignment: CDR1 SGHRS and CDR2 YFSETQ. The clonotype originates from a man aged 40-50 years with glioma. This chain connects TRBV5-1 to TRBJ1-1, with D possibly being TRBD1 (6 bases). The source material was PBMCs, sampled from a glioma patient treated with radiotherapy, temozolomide or both. The CDR3 sequence is CASSLDGGGLNTEAFF. As DNA, the CDR3 is TGCGCCAGCAGCTTGGATGGAGGGGGGTTGAACACTGAAGCTTTCTTT.